A selection of T cell receptor beta chains follows, all from one sample in a study of control samples from healthy donors and cancer patients. Data came from immunoSEQ multiplex PCR; TCRdb stores just in-frame clones and leaves some out. The data show 250,000 to 300,000 clones, roughly four fifths seen once. The specimen was PBMCs. The receptors come from a woman aged 55 to 70 with lung cancer. Each CDR3 is given with its conserved first and last residue. Clone size is not always given. Where it is, it says once, few, many or a class for expanded clones.

abundance,v_gene,len,j_gene,CDR3aa
.,TRBV9,13,TRBJ2-2,CASSVTSTGELFF
.,TRBV11-2,19,TRBJ1-6,CASSLGRSLFVADHSPLHF
.,TRBV11-2,17,TRBJ2-7,CASSLDTFGLSSYEQYF
.,TRBV5-1,15,TRBJ2-5,CASKPGLGPQETQYF
.,TRBV11-2,14,TRBJ2-4,CASSLEGRRNIQYF
many,TRBV3-1/TRBV3-2,13,TRBJ1-2,CASRLTGGYGYTF
.,TRBV19,15,TRBJ2-7,CASSTVTGDPYEQYF
.,TRBV2,15,TRBJ2-1,CASSGSGGPYNEQFF
few,TRBV14,15,TRBJ2-6,CASSQGGAGANVLTF
.,TRBV5-4,12,TRBJ2-1,CASSSDRNEQFF
once,TRBV27,14,TRBJ1-2,CASKWGANNYGYTF
few,TRBV6-1,19,TRBJ1-2,CASSEFLLGWGESVYGYTF
.,TRBV6-5,15,TRBJ1-4,CASSPDRVVPEKLFF
.,TRBV2,15,TRBJ1-2,CASSVHPGGYYGYTF
.,TRBV5-6,14,TRBJ1-1,CASSPRLGRTEAFF
.,TRBV2,11,TRBJ2-4,CASSEQQLQYF
.,TRBV24-1,16,TRBJ2-1,CATSDLFASSYNEQFF
few,TRBV2,13,TRBJ1-2,CASSADSNYGYTF
.,TRBV10-3,15,TRBJ2-1,CAISESGGAGNEQFF
.,TRBV13,12,TRBJ1-6,CASSPRNSPLHF
.,TRBV29-1,15,TRBJ1-1,CSVETQGILNTEAFF
.,TRBV3-1/TRBV3-2,17,TRBJ2-1,CASSQEISGFSYNEQFF
.,TRBV5-1,16,TRBJ1-3,CASSLTGAGRGNTIYF
few,TRBV5-6,17,TRBJ2-7,CASSFRPLRRSAYEQYF
.,TRBV13,13,TRBJ2-5,CASSLVGVETQYF
.,TRBV5-4,14,TRBJ2-5,CASSLKEPQGTQYF
.,TRBV5-1,14,TRBJ2-1,CASGGSSGVNEQFF
.,TRBV6-2/TRBV6-3,14,TRBJ1-6,CASSHGQGRSPLHF
.,TRBV6-5,14,TRBJ1-1,CASSYSGADAEAFF
.,TRBV24-1,11,TRBJ2-7,CATSDGDEQYF
.,TRBV29-1,17,TRBJ1-6,CSAGPRQGGDYNSPLHF
.,TRBV6-4,16,TRBJ1-5,CASSFRGTELNQPQHF
.,TRBV10-3,12,TRBJ1-2,CAISETTYGYTF
.,TRBV9,14,TRBJ1-4,CASSEAQGDEKLFF
.,TRBV29-1,12,TRBJ1-3,CSVELSGNTIYF
.,TRBV2,16,TRBJ2-1,CASTYASDYSYNEQFF
.,TRBV5-1,12,TRBJ2-3,CASSLATDTQYF
.,TRBV5-1,15,TRBJ1-2,CASSAGQSVPYGYTF
.,TRBV7-8,16,TRBJ2-2,CASSLGYGERTGELFF
.,TRBV5-1,15,TRBJ1-1,CASSLGQRVNTEAFF
few,TRBV3-1/TRBV3-2,12,TRBJ1-2,CASSQDIGGYTF
.,TRBV5-4,13,TRBJ2-5,CASSTSDQETQYF
.,TRBV19,16,TRBJ1-3,CASTSPPKEIGNTIYF
.,TRBV7-9,12,TRBJ1-2,CASSNEYYGYTF
.,TRBV6-5,11,TRBJ2-7,CASDNLYEQYF
.,TRBV6-4,15,TRBJ2-7,CASSVGQGKLYEQYF
.,TRBV27,16,TRBJ1-1,CASSVRDRGPGTEAFF
.,TRBV5-1,17,TRBJ1-1,CASSGGGARAPFGEAFF
.,TRBV7-9,12,TRBJ2-1,CASSLGHNEQFF
.,TRBV18,18,TRBJ2-2,CASSRRVLAGGLTGELFF
.,TRBV2,13,TRBJ2-7,CASSGEGTNEQYF
.,TRBV15,17,TRBJ1-4,CATSRDLWRATNEKLFF
.,TRBV10-3,14,TRBJ2-7,CAISEPRSSYEQYF
.,TRBV20-1,10,TRBJ2-1,CSAIYNEQFF
.,TRBV6-2/TRBV6-3,16,TRBJ2-4,CASSYSKGTEWDIQYF